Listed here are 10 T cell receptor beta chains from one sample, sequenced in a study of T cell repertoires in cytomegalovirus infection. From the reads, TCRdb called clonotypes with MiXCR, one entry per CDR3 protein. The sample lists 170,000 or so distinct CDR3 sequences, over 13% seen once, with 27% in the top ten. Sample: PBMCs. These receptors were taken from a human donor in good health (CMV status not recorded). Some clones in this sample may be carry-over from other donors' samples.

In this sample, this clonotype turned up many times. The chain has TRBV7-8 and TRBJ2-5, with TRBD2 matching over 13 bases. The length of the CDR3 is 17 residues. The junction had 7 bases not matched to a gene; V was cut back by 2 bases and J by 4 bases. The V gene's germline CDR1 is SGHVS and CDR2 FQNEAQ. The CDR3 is CASSLNGLAGVGETQYF. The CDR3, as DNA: TGTGCCAGCAGCTTAAATGGACTAGCGGGAGTTGGAGAGACCCAGTACTTC.

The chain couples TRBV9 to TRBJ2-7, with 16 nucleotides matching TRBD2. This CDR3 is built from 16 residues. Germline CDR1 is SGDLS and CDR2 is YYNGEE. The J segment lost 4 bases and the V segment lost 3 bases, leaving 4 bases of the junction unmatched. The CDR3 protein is CASSEGLAGGLYEQYF. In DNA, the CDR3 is TGTGCCAGCAGCGAGGGACTAGCGGGGGGGCTGTACGAGCAGTACTTC. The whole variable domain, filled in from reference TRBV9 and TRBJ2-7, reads DSGVTQTPKHLITATGQRVTLRCSPRSGDLSVYWYQQSLDQGLQFLIQYYNGEERAKGNILERFSAQQFPDLHSELNLSSLELGDSALYFCASSEGLAGGLYEQYFGPGTRLTVT.

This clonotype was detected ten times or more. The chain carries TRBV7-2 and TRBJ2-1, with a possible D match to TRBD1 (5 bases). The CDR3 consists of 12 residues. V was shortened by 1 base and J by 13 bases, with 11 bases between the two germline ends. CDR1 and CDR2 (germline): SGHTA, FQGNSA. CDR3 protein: CASSLGRGAQFF. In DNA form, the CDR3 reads TGTGCCAGCAGCTTAGGCCGTGGGGCCCAGTTCTTC. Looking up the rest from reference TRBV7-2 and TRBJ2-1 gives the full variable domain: GAGVSQSPSNKVTEKGKDVELRCDPISGHTALYWYRQSLGQGLEFLIYFQGNSAPDKSGLPSDRFSAERTGGSVSTLTIQRTQQEDSAVYLCASSLGRGAQFFGPGTRLTVL.

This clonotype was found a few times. In nucleotides, the CDR3 is TGTGCCAGCAGTTTAGGAGGGGCGGCTTTCTTT. Amino acids: CASSLGGAAFF. The V and J genes are TRBV12-3 or TRBV12-4 and TRBJ1-1; the D gene is possibly TRBD1 (5 bases). The length of the CDR3 is 11 residues. Trimming stripped 1 base from V and 11 bases from J, with 8 bases between.

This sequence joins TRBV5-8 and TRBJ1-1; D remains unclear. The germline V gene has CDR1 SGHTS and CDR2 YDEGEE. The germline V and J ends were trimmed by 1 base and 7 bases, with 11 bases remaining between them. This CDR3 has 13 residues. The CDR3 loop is CASSLIAGGEAFF. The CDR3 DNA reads TGTGCCAGCAGCTTGATCGCAGGAGGTGAAGCTTTCTTT.

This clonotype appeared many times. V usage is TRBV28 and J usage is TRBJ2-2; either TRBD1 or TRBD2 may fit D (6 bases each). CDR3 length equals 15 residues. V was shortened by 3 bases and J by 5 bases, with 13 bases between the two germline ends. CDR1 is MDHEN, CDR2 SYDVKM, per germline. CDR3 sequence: CASSLGGARTGELFF. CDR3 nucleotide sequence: TGTGCCAGCAGTTTGGGGGGCGCGAGAACCGGGGAGCTGTTTTTT. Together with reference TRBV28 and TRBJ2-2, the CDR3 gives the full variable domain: DVKVTQSSRYLVKRTGEKVFLECVQDMDHENMFWYRQDPGLGLRLIYFSYDVKMKEKGDIPEGYSVSREKKERFSLILESASTNQTSMYLCASSLGGARTGELFFGEGSRLTVL.

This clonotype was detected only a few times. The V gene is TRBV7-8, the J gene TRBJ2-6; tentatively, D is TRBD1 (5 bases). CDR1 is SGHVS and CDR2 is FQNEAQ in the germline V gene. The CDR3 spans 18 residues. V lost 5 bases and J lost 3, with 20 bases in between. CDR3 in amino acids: CASSPYGQGFSGANVLTF. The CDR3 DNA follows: TGTGCCAGCAGCCCCTATGGGCAGGGCTTCAGTGGGGCCAACGTCCTGACTTTC.

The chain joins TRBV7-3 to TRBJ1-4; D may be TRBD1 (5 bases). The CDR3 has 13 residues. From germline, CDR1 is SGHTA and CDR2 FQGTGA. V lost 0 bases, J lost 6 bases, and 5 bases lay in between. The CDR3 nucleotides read TGTGCCAGCAGCTTAACCAGGGATGAAAAACTGTTTTTT. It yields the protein CASSLTRDEKLFF.

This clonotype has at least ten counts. The DNA of the CDR3 is TGTGCCAGCAGCCCGGGGACTAGCGGGAGGAGGAACAATGAGCAGTTCTTC. This codes for CASSPGTSGRRNNEQFF. The V and J genes are TRBV11-2 and TRBJ2-1, with 15 bases matching TRBD2. The germline V gene has CDR1 SGHAT and CDR2 FQNNGV. This CDR3 comprises 17 residues. J lost 5 bases, V lost 5 bases, and 7 bases had no gene match.

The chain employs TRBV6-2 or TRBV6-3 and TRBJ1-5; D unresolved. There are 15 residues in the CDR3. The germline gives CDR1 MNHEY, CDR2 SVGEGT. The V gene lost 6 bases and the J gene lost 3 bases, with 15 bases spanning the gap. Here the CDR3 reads CASSLALIPNQPQHF. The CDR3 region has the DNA TGTGCCAGCAGCCTCGCCCTTATACCCAATCAGCCCCAGCATTTT.